These 29 T cell receptor beta chains came from one sample sequenced in a study of regulatory T cells in long-lasting Graves disease. Noted time point: newly diagnosed GD, antithyroid drugs for less than 3 months. Following extraction of RNA from PBMCs, that RNA was used to make the TCR library. With iRepertoire HTBI primers and Arm-PCR of CDR3 regions, TCR beta libraries were built. TCRdb reanalysed the multiplex PCR reads using MiXCR and keeps one entry per CDR3 protein. This sample has about 430,000 distinct CDR3 sequences, with about 15% found just once. The sample was also reused in another study, on T cells in Graves' hyperthyroidism and ophthalmopathy.

The starting material was peripheral blood mononuclear cells (PBMCs), obtained at new diagnosis, from a patient treated with antithyroid drugs. These receptors originate from a woman in her thirties or forties with Graves disease.

The table lists this clonotype with many counts. The V call is TRBV27, the J call TRBJ2-1; a weak D match, TRBD1 (5 bases). The germline V and J ends were trimmed by 2 bases and 4 bases, with 9 bases remaining between them. The CDR3 runs 14 residues. Germline CDR1 MNHEY, CDR2 SMNVEV (reference sequence). CDR3 region: CASSLPDKYNEQFF. CDR3 DNA sequence: TGTGCCAGCAGTTTACCGGACAAATACAATGAGCAGTTCTTC.

This clonotype was counted many times. The chain combines TRBV12-5 with TRBJ2-7; 8 nucleotides match TRBD2. Germline V gives CDR1 LGHNT, CDR2 FRNRAP. This CDR3 region has 14 residues. After removal of 5 bases from V and 9 bases from J, the junction contained 12 bases not matched to a gene. CDR3 sequence: CASGPLSGGDVQYF. CDR3 bases: TGTGCTAGTGGTCCCCTGTCCGGGGGGGATGTGCAGTACTTC.

This clonotype has just one count. One base away lies a much larger clone, so this may be a sequencing read error. The gene calls are TRBV27 and TRBJ2-2, with a possible D match to TRBD1 (6 bases). Germline values: CDR1 MNHEY, CDR2 SMNVEV (reference sequence). The CDR3 is 13 residues long. The CDR3 DNA reads TGTACCAGCAGTTTCAAGGGGGACGGGGAGCTGTTTTTT. Its protein is CTSSFKGDGELFF.

This clonotype was seen many times. The chain carries TRBV10-3 and TRBJ2-1; D could derive from TRBD1 or TRBD2 (5 bases each). Germline V gene data show CDR1 as ENHRY and CDR2 as SYGVKD. This CDR3 is built from 17 residues. Trimming pared 2 bases from V and 0 bases from J, leaving 14 bases between. The CDR3, as DNA: TGTGCCATCAGTGAGAATCCTTCAGGGAGCTCCTACAATGAGCAGTTCTTC. It is translated as CAISENPSGSSYNEQFF.

The chain couples TRBV5-8 to TRBJ2-1; 13 nucleotides align to TRBD2. The CDR3 contains 18 residues. V trimming: 3 bases; J trimming: 4 bases; junction bases outside the gene matches: 10. Germline loops: CDR1 SGHTS, CDR2 YDEGEE. The CDR3 nucleotides are TGTGCCAGCAGCTGGGGACTAGCGGGAAGTCCAGGTTACAATGAGCAGTTCTTC. Its translation: CASSWGLAGSPGYNEQFF.

This chain connects TRBV28 to TRBJ2-7, with D possibly being TRBD1 (5 bases). The germline V and J ends were trimmed by 2 bases and 4 bases, with 9 bases remaining between them. CDR3 size: 13 residues. The germline CDR1 and CDR2 sequences are MDHEN and SYDVKM. CDR3 sequence: CASSLSRQYEQYV. CDR3 sequence (DNA): TGTGCCAGCAGTTTAAGTCGACAGTACGAGCAGTACGTC.

In the case of this clonotype: A clone one base away is much larger, so this may be a read error. This chain uses TRBV3-1 with TRBJ2-5; D may match TRBD1 or TRBD2 (6 bases each). The CDR3 is made up of 15 amino acids. The ends were cut back, 2 bases at V and 5 bases at J, with 15 bases in the middle. The germline gives CDR1 LGHDT, CDR2 YNNKEL (reference sequence). In nucleotides, the CDR3 is TGTGCCAGCAGCCAATCGAACAGGGACTGGGAGACCCAGTACTTC. Translated: CASSQSNRDWETQYF.

This clonotype was detected ten times or more. Germline is not matched at one junction end, which may reflect a read error. This chain links TRBV7-2 with TRBJ2-1; 14 nucleotides match TRBD2. Germline CDR1 is SGHTA and CDR2 is FQGNSA. CDR3 size: 17 residues. CDR3 sequence: CASSLGTSGRSYNEQFF. CDR3 nucleotide sequence: TGCGCCAGCAGCTTAGGGACTAGCGGGAGATCCTACAATGAGCAGTTCTTC.

This clonotype turned up a few times. This chain uses TRBV7-9 with TRBJ2-3; tentatively, D is TRBD2 (5 bases). CDR3 length: 13 residues. The V gene lost 3 bases and the J gene lost 15 bases, with 19 bases spanning the gap. CDR1 and CDR2 (germline): SEHNR, FQNEAQ (reference sequence). In nucleotides, the CDR3 is TGTGCCAGCAGCTTCGCGGGCCTCCCGGGGATTTATTTT. Amino acids: CASSFAGLPGIYF.

This clonotype was found a few times. The chain carries TRBV27 and TRBJ2-3, with 10 bases fitting TRBD2. V lost 4 bases and J lost 4; bases outside the gene matches: 5. Germline assignment: CDR1 MNHEY and CDR2 SMNVEV (reference sequence). There are 15 residues in the CDR3. This CDR3 is CASSWDLAGADTQYF. The CDR3 nucleotides read TGTGCCAGCAGTTGGGATCTAGCGGGAGCAGATACGCAGTATTTT.

At least ten counts were recorded for this clonotype. The chain combines TRBV20-1 with TRBJ2-1; 8 nucleotides align to TRBD2. This CDR3 comprises 15 residues. With V trimmed by 4 bases and J by 9 bases, 14 bases remained unmatched. Germline V gene data show CDR1 as DFQATT and CDR2 as SNEGSKA (reference sequence). The CDR3 coding sequence is TGCAGTGCTAAGCCCACTAGCGGAGAGACAACTGAGCAGTTCTTC. Its protein is CSAKPTSGETTEQFF.

This clonotype has more than one count but fewer than ten. The genes are TRBV5-4 and TRBJ1-2; 7 positions agree with TRBD1. V dropped 4 bases and J dropped 6; count of bases not matched to a gene: 9. CDR3 length: 14 residues. Germline V CDR1 and CDR2: SGHNT, YYREEE (reference sequence). CDR3 coding DNA: TGTGCCAGCAGCGCCGGGACAGCGTTTGATGGCTACACCTTC. Translation gives CASSAGTAFDGYTF. Using reference TRBV5-4 and TRBJ1-2 for the parts outside the CDR3, the full variable domain is ETGVTQSPTHLIKTRGQQVTLRCSSQSGHNTVSWYQQALGQGPQFIFQYYREEENGRGNFPPRFSGLQFPNYSSELNVNALELDDSALYLCASSAGTAFDGYTFGSGTRLTVV.

This clonotype showed up just a few times. The chain has TRBV9 and TRBJ2-3, with TRBD2 matching 14 bases. Germline V gene data show CDR1 as SGDLS and CDR2 as YYNGEE. The CDR3 is 18 residues long. Trimming cost V 0 bases and J 6 bases; bases outside gene matches: 9. This CDR3 is CASSVERGTSGRQDTQYF. CDR3 coding DNA: TGTGCCAGCAGCGTAGAGAGGGGGACTAGCGGGAGACAGGATACGCAGTATTTT.

There are a few counts of this clonotype. The gene calls are TRBV6-4 and TRBJ1-3; D unresolved. V was clipped by 6 bases and J by 4 bases, with 13 bases between them. The CDR3 runs 14 residues. In germline, CDR1 is MRHNA, CDR2 SNTAGT. The CDR3 nucleotides read TGTGCCAGCAGCCCGGTCGCGGGAGGAAACACCATATATTTT. Translating it yields CASSPVAGGNTIYF.

J is TRBJ2-7 and V is TRBV28; possibly TRBD2 for D (6 bases). Germline V CDR1 and CDR2: MDHEN, SYDVKM. The CDR3 has 14 residues. Trimming left V 5 bases short and J 0 bases short, with 11 bases between. CDR3 in amino acids: CASSRLDYSYEQYF. Here the CDR3 DNA reads TGTGCCAGCAGTCGACTGGACTACTCCTACGAGCAGTACTTC.

Comment on this clonotype: A far larger clone is one nucleotide away, so this likely arose from a read error. Lacking the conserved final phenylalanine or tryptophan, this CDR3 likely reflects a read error. The rearrangement links TRBV11-2 to TRBJ2-5; possible D gene TRBD2, 6 bases. The better agreement between TRBJ2-1 and the DNA end casts doubt on the J call. Germline V gene lookup returns CDR1 SGHAT and CDR2 FQNNGV. This CDR3 is 15 amino acids long. CDR3 coding DNA: TGTGCCAGCAGCTTAGACGGGAGTCAGAACAATGAGCAGTTCGTC. It yields the protein CASSLDGSQNNEQFV.

The rearrangement links TRBV6-2 or TRBV6-3 to TRBJ2-1, with D possibly TRBD1 on 6 matching bases. V lost 0 bases and J lost 3, with 9 bases in between. Germline CDR1 MNHEY, CDR2 SVGEGT. The CDR3 consists of 15 residues. The CDR3 coding sequence is TGTGCCAGCAGTTACTCAGGGGGTCGCTACAATGAGCAGTTCTTC. This translates into CASSYSGGRYNEQFF.

This clonotype was detected many times. The chain links TRBV7-2 to TRBJ2-2; D remains ambiguous. In germline, CDR1 is SGHTA, CDR2 FQGNSA. The CDR3 length is 16 residues. The ends were cut back, 2 bases at V and 4 bases at J, with 14 bases in the middle. For the CDR3, the DNA is TGTGCCAGCAGCTTATATTCGACCTCAGGCACCGGGGAGCTGTTTTTT. Its protein product is CASSLYSTSGTGELFF. Full variable domain (missing parts from reference TRBV7-2 and TRBJ2-2): GAGVSQSPSNKVTEKGKDVELRCDPISGHTALYWYRQSLGQGLEFLIYFQGNSAPDKSGLPSDRFSAERTGGSVSTLTIQRTQQEDSAVYLCASSLYSTSGTGELFFGEGSRLTVL.

This clonotype was seen repeatedly, ten times or more. CDR3 sequence reads: CATSNRAGDYNEQFF. Here the CDR3 DNA reads TGTGCCACCAGCAATCGAGCGGGAGACTACAATGAGCAGTTCTTC. This chain connects TRBV15 to TRBJ2-1; TRBD2 matches 8 bases. The junction had 5 bases not matched to a gene; V was cut back by 4 bases and J by 3 bases. The CDR3 sequence is 15 residues long. Per germline, CDR1 LNHNV and CDR2 YYDKDF (reference sequence).

This clonotype was seen repeatedly, ten times or more. The V gene is TRBV6-1, the J gene TRBJ1-2; possible D gene TRBD1, 5 bases. The CDR3 has 12 amino acids. From germline, CDR1 is MNHNS and CDR2 SASEGT. V shed 7 bases and J shed 4 bases, with 10 bases lying between them. For the CDR3, the DNA is TGTGCCAGCACAGGGACGAGCTATGGCTACACCTTC. It encodes CASTGTSYGYTF.

V and J are TRBV2 and TRBJ1-2; D is unresolved. The CDR3 extends over 13 amino acids. V was pared by 5 bases and J by 1 base, with 8 bases between. The V gene's germline CDR1 is SNHLY and CDR2 FYNNEI. The CDR3: CASSWTLNYGYTF. The CDR3 DNA follows: TGTGCCAGCAGTTGGACCCTTAACTATGGCTACACCTTC.

This clonotype was recorded at least ten times. V and J are TRBV2 and TRBJ2-1, with TRBD2 identical over 13 bases. The trim removed 8 bases at V and 7 bases at J, leaving 8 bases unmatched. Germline loops: CDR1 SNHLY, CDR2 FYNNEI. This CDR3 has 15 amino acids. The CDR3 bases are TGTGCCAGCGGTTTGGGACTAGCGGGATGGAATGAGCAGTTCTTC. It specifies CASGLGLAGWNEQFF.

This clonotype came up a few times. The chain is built from TRBV6-9 and TRBJ1-2; 7 nucleotides align to TRBD1. With V trimmed by 3 bases and J by 8 bases, 6 bases remained unmatched. The CDR3 contains 13 residues. Per germline, CDR1 MNHGY and CDR2 SVAAGI. The CDR3 nucleotides are TGTGCCAGCAGTTACACGACAGGGCAAGGCTACACCTTC. Translating it yields CASSYTTGQGYTF.

Ten or more counts support this clonotype. J is TRBJ2-5 and V is TRBV7-2; a possible D gene is TRBD2 (6 bases). Between the trimmed V and J ends, which lost 2 bases and 3 bases, there was a span of 13 bases. CDR3 length equals 15 residues. Germline-derived CDR1 and CDR2 are SGHTA and FQGNSA. CDR3 nucleotide sequence: TGTGCCAGCAGCTTATGGGCGGGACGGGAAGAGACCCAGTACTTC. It codes for CASSLWAGREETQYF.

The V and J genes are TRBV19 and TRBJ2-1, with a weak D call TRBD2 (5 bases). The germline V gene has CDR1 LNHDA and CDR2 SQIVND (reference sequence). This CDR3 comprises 15 residues. V lost 7 bases and J lost 1, with 14 bases in between. CDR3 loop: CASKGTSLSYNEQFF. The CDR3 bases are TGTGCCAGTAAAGGAACTAGTTTGTCCTACAATGAGCAGTTCTTC.

The chain is built from TRBV2 and TRBJ2-1, with 7 bases matching TRBD2. Germline lookup yields CDR1 SNHLY and CDR2 FYNNEI. CDR3 length: 16 residues. V trimming: 3 bases; J trimming: 2 bases; junction bases outside the gene matches: 7. The CDR3 loop reads CASSDVAGAAYNEQFF. The CDR3 region has the DNA TGTGCCAGCAGTGATGTGGCGGGAGCGGCCTACAATGAGCAGTTCTTC.

This clonotype was counted many times. The gene calls are TRBV6-5 and TRBJ1-4; no definite D call. V shed 2 bases and J shed 3 bases, with 10 bases lying between them. This CDR3 is built from 15 residues. Germline loops: CDR1 MNHEY, CDR2 SVGAGI. The CDR3 DNA sequence: TGTGCCAGCAGTTACAGTGGAGGTCCTAATGAAAAACTGTTTTTT. Its protein is CASSYSGGPNEKLFF.

This clonotype was detected many times. The CDR3 nucleotides are TGCGCCAGCAGCTTGTCCACCGTTGAAAATGAGCAGTTCTTC. Translating gives CASSLSTVENEQFF. The V gene is TRBV5-1, the J gene TRBJ2-1; no reliable D call. V was pared by 1 base and J by 7 bases, with 12 bases between. CDR1 is SGHRS and CDR2 is YFSETQ in the germline V gene. CDR3 length: 14 amino acids. Variable domain in full (rest from reference TRBV5-1 and TRBJ2-1): KAGVTQTPRYLIKTRGQQVTLSCSPISGHRSVSWYQQTPGQGLQFLFEYFSETQRNKGNFPGRFSGRQFSNSRSEMNVSTLELGDSALYLCASSLSTVENEQFFGPGTRLTVL.

The gene calls are TRBV3-1 and TRBJ2-5, with D uncertain. Deletions cut 1 base from V and 2 bases from J, with 8 bases between. This CDR3 spans 14 amino acids. Germline assignment: CDR1 LGHDT and CDR2 YNNKEL (reference sequence). CDR3 amino acids: CASSQGQSQETQYF. For the CDR3, the DNA is TGTGCCAGCAGCCAAGGACAAAGTCAAGAGACCCAGTACTTC.